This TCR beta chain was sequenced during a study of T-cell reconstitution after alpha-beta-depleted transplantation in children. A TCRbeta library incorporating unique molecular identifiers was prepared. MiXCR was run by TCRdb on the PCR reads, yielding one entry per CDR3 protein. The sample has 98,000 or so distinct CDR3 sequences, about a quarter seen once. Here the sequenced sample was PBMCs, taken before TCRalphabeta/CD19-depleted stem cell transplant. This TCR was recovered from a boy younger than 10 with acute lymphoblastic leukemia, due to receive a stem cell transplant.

The CDR3 reads CASLSGEEQFF. The CDR3 DNA is TGTGCCAGCCTCAGTGGGGAGGAGCAGTTCTTC. The chain joins TRBV6-5 to TRBJ2-1; weak D call: TRBD2 (5 bases). V lost 8 bases to trimming and J lost 10 bases, with 12 bases between them. This CDR3 is 11 amino acids long. Germline assignment: CDR1 MNHEY and CDR2 SVGAGI.